This T cell receptor (beta chain) is from a study of lymphopenia after photon versus proton radiotherapy. Profiling relied on immunoSEQ multiplex PCR, and the TCRdb table lists in-frame clones only, not all of them. This sample carries over 20,000 clones, around nine tenths of them seen once, and the ten largest clones take over 8.5%. V dropped 5 bases and J dropped 0; count of bases not matched to a gene: 8. The CDR3 spans 19 residues. Germline CDR1 and CDR2: SGHTA and FQGNSA. Source: peripheral blood, taken from a patient treated with proton-based radiotherapy. V gene TRBV7-2 combines with J gene TRBJ2-6, with TRBD2 matching 12 bases. This clonotype originated in an elderly man with esophageal cancer. CDR3 sequence: CASSLGLAGWSSGANVLTF. The CDR3 DNA sequence: TGTGCCAGCAGCCTGGGACTAGCGGGTTGGAGCTCTGGGGCCAACGTCCTGACTTTC.